This TCR beta chain was sequenced for a study of blood T cell repertoires in COVID-19. The data were produced by immunoSEQ multiplex PCR, yet TCRdb's version contains in-frame clones alone and is incomplete. The table includes roughly 290,000 clones, about nine tenths detected once. Participants spanned ages about 18 to 90 years and resided in about two dozen US areas. Cohort allocation depended upon clinical history that participants reported. CDR1 MNHEY and CDR2 SVGAGI come from the germline V gene. The CDR3 length is 13 residues. Trimming left V 4 bases short and J 6 bases short, with 11 bases between.

The chain employs TRBV6-5 and TRBJ2-3; tentatively, D is TRBD1 (6 bases). The source of this sequence is a woman in her 40s who had recovered from COVID-19. Sequencing was performed on PBMCs or T cells enriched from blood (not recorded which). The CDR3, as DNA: TGTGCCAGCAGTTCCTACAGGGAGGATACGCAGTATTTT. This encodes CASSSYREDTQYF.